This T cell receptor delta chain was sequenced during a study of gamma-delta chains in newborns, infants, children. In its sample, this clone is medium-sized. In the same sample, other DNA sequences code for this CDR3. Trimming removed 2 bases at V and 0 bases at J, with 10 bases between. This CDR3 region has 17 residues. Germline loops: CDR1 GEAIGNYY, CDR2 EKD. TCRdb re-called the reads via CATT. The table includes over 4,000 delta-chain clones, over 4% detected once. The sequenced material came from blood. The chain links TRDV2 to TRDJ3, with a possible D match to TRDD3 (5 bases). This clonotype originated in a child who was a newborn, infant or young child, either healthy, febrile or measles-vaccinated (not recorded which). The CDR3 spells CACDSTGGSWDTRQMFF. CDR3 bases: TGTGCCTGTGACAGTACTGGCGGCTCCTGGGACACCCGACAGATGTTTTTC.